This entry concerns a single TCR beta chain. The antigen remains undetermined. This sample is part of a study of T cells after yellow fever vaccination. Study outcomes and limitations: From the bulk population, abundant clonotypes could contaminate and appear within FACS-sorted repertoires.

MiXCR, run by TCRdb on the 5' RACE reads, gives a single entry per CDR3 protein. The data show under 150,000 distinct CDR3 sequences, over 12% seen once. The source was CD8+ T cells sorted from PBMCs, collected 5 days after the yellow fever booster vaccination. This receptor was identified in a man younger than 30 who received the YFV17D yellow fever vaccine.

The CDR3 coding sequence is TGCGCCAGCAGCTTACCGGACAGGCCGAACACTGAAGCTTTCTTT. Its protein is CASSLPDRPNTEAFF. The rearrangement joins TRBV5-1 to TRBJ1-1; 7 positions match TRBD1. The trim removed 2 bases at V and 1 base at J, leaving 5 bases unmatched. Germline CDR1 and CDR2: SGHRS and YFSETQ. The length of the CDR3 is 15 residues.